In its sample, the clone carrying this TCR beta chain was seen a few times. Its antigen is not identified. This sample stems from a study of cytomegalovirus exposure and HLA in healthy donors. Findings of the study overall: DRB1 had the most TCR associations and HLA-C the fewest, a later analysis found, with rates varying by HLA locus.

This CDR3 region has 15 residues. V was cut by 1 base and J by 7 bases, with 16 bases left in between. Germline V gene lookup returns CDR1 SEHNR and CDR2 FQNEAQ (reference sequence). PCR employed 60 Vbeta and 13 Jbeta primers. Original analysis: About 11 million of the 60 million to 90 million unique TCR beta chains counted in a later analysis were shared. Repertoires were generated with immunoSEQ multiplex PCR, while TCRdb's copy carries only in-frame clones and drops some. D and trimming come from the DNA, and the V and J calls and clone size come from that table. The sample has 100,000 to 150,000 clones, approximately 10% seen once.

The sequence derives from a woman aged 18-30 years in good health and CMV-seropositive. This chain joins TRBV7-9 and TRBJ1-2, with D hard to call. The material sequenced was PBMCs. The CDR3 sequence is CASSLDTLSIRGYTF. The CDR3 DNA sequence: TGTGCCAGCAGCTTAGACACCCTGTCGATTCGTGGCTACACCTTC.